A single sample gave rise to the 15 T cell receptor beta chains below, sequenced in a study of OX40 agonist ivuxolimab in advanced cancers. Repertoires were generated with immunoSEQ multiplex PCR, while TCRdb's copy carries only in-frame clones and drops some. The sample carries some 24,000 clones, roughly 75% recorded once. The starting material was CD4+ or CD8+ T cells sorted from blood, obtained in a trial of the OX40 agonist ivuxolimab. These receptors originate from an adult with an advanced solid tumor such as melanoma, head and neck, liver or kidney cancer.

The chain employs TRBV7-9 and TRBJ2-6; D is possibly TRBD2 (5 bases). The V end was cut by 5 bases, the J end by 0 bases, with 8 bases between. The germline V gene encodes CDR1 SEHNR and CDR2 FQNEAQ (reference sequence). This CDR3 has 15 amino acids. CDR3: CASSRRDSGANVLTF. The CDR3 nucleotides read TGTGCCAGCAGCCGACGGGACTCTGGGGCCAACGTCCTGACTTTC.

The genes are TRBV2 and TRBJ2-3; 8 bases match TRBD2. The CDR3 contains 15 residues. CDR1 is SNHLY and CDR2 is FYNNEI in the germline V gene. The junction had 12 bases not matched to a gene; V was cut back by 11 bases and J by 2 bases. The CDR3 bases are TGTGCCTCAGGGGAGACTAGCGTGACCACAGATACGCAGTATTTT. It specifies CASGETSVTTDTQYF.

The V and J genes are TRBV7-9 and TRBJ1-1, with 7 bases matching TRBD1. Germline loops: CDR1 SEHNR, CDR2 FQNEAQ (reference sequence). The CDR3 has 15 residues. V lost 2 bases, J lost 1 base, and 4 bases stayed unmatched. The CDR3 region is CASSLPYRGNTEAFF. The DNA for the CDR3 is TGTGCCAGCAGCTTACCTTACAGGGGGAACACTGAAGCTTTCTTT.

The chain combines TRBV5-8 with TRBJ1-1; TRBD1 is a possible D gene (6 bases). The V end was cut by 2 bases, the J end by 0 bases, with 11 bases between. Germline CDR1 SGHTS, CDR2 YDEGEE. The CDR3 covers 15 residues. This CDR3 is CASSLTGTLNTEAFF. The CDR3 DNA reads TGTGCCAGCAGCTTAACCGGGACATTGAACACTGAAGCTTTCTTT.

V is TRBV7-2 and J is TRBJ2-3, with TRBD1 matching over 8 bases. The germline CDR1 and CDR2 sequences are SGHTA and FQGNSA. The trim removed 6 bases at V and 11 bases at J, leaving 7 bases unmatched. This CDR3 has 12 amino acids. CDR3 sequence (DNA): TGTGCCAGCAGGGAGACAGGGGCGAGGCAGTATTTT. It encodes CASRETGARQYF. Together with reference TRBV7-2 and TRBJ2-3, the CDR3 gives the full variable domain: GAGVSQSPSNKVTEKGKDVELRCDPISGHTALYWYRQSLGQGLEFLIYFQGNSAPDKSGLPSDRFSAERTGGSVSTLTIQRTQQEDSAVYLCASRETGARQYFGPGTRLTVL.

For the CDR3, the DNA is TGTGCCAGCAGCTCCCGCGGTTACTCTGGAAACACCATATATTTT. This sequence encodes CASSSRGYSGNTIYF. V gene TRBV28 combines with J gene TRBJ1-3; D uncertain. Germline CDR1 MDHEN, CDR2 SYDVKM. V was clipped by 6 bases and J by 0 bases, with 12 bases between them. This CDR3 has 15 residues.

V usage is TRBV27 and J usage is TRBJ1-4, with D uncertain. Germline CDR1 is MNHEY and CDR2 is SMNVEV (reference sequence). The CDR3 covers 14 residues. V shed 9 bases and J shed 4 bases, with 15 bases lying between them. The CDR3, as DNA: TGTGCCAGGATCCTCATAAGGATTAATGAAAAACTGTTTTTT. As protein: CARILIRINEKLFF. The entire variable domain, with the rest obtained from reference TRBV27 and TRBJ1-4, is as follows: EAQVTQNPRYLITVTGKKLTVTCSQNMNHEYMSWYRQDPGLGLRQIYYSMNVEVTDKGDVPEGYKVSRKEKRNFPLILESPSPNQTSLYFCARILIRINEKLFFGSGTQLSVL.

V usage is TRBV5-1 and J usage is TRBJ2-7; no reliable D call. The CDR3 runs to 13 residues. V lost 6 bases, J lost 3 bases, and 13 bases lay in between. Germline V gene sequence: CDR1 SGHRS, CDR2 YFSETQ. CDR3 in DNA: TGCGCCAGCAACGACCCTTGGGGCTACGAGCAGTACTTC. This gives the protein CASNDPWGYEQYF.

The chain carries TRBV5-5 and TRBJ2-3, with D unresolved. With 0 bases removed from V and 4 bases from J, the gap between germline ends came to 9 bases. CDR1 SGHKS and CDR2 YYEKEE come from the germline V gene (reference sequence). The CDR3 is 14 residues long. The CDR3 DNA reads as TGTGCCAGCAGCTTGGTGCCCCCCCCAGATACGCAGTATTTT. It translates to CASSLVPPPDTQYF.

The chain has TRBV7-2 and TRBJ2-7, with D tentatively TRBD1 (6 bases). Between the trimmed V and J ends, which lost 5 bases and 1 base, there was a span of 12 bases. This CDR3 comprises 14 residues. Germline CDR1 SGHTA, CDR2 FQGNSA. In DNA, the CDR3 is TGTGCCAGCAGCGCGCAGGGGAGTTCCTACGAGCAGTACTTC. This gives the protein CASSAQGSSYEQYF.

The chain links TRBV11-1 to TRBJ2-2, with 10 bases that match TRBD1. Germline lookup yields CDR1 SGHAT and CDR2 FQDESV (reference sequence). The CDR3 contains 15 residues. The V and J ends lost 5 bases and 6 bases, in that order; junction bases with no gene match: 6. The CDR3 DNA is TGTGCCAGCAGCCGAGACAGGGGGCAGGCCGGGGAGCTGTTTTTT. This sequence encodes CASSRDRGQAGELFF.

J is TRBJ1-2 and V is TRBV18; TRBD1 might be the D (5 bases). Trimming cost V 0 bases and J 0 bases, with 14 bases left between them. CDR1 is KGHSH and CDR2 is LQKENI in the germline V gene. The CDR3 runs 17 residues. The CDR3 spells CASSPPYRRGPNYGYTF. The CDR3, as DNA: TGTGCCAGCTCACCACCGTACAGGCGAGGGCCTAACTATGGCTACACCTTC.

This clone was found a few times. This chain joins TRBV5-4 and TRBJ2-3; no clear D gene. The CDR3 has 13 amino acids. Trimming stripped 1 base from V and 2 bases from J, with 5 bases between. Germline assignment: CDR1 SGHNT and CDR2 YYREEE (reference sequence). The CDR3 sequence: CASSLPNTDTQYF. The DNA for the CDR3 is TGTGCCAGCAGCTTGCCCAACACAGATACGCAGTATTTT.

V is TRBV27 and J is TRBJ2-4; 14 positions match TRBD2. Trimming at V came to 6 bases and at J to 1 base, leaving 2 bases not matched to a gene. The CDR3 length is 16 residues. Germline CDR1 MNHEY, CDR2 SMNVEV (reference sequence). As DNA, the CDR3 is TGTGCCAGCAGCTGGACTAGCGGGAGGGCCAAAAACATTCAGTACTTC. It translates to CASSWTSGRAKNIQYF.

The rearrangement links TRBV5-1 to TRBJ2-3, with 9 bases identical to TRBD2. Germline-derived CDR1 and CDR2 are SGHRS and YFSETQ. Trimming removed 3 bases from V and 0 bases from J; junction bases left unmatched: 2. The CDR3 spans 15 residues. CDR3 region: CASSSSGASTDTQYF. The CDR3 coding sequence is TGCGCCAGCAGCTCTAGCGGGGCCAGCACAGATACGCAGTATTTT.